Only one count was recorded for the clone carrying this TCR beta chain. Its target is unknown. The method was immunoSEQ multiplex PCR; TCRdb's version includes in-frame clones alone and lacks a portion of them. The top ten hold approximately 12% of the sample, which has tens of thousands of clones, around 76% seen once. The data were taken from a study of PD-1 blockade in classical Hodgkin lymphoma. Overall study findings and caveats: What caused the repertoire differences, perhaps disease activity or prior therapy, remains undefined. Patients newly diagnosed and complete responders had comparable baseline diversity.

The V gene end was trimmed by 5 bases and the J gene end by 5 bases; junction bases not matched to a gene: 12. The CDR3 has 15 amino acids. Looked up from germline, CDR1 is MDHEN and CDR2 is SYDVKM. Stated time point: cycle 4 day 1 (C4D1), after less than 7 weeks of nivolumab. Relapse after autologous stem cell transplantation occurred in every patient, and brentuximab vedotin exposure varied. The rearrangement joins TRBV28 to TRBJ2-7; 7 nucleotides align to TRBD2. The source was peripheral blood mononuclear cells (PBMCs), collected before the fourth cycle of nivolumab. The clonotype was recovered from a human donor with classical Hodgkin lymphoma. The CDR3 coding sequence is TGTGCCAGCAGTCCCCTCGGTAGCGGGCGCGACGAGCAGTACTTC. Protein product: CASSPLGSGRDEQYF. The whole variable domain, filled in from reference TRBV28 and TRBJ2-7, reads DVKVTQSSRYLVKRTGEKVFLECVQDMDHENMFWYRQDPGLGLRLIYFSYDVKMKEKGDIPEGYSVSREKKERFSLILESASTNQTSMYLCASSPLGSGRDEQYFGPGTRLTVT.